These 12 T cell receptor beta chains came from one sample sequenced in a study of Ad26.COV2.S vaccination and SARS-CoV-2 variants (dated by TCRdb to about 2021). The intended sense of this specimen's treatment or condition label: 19 received Ad26.COV2.S at low or high dose, single or two shots; roughly five received placebo; per-sample allocation not given. For vaccine and placebo recipients, the sequenced repertoires came from samples collected on day 63 after the first injection. Library preparation was by the immunoSEQ multiplex PCR assay. The immuneACCESS repertoire file appears here via TCRdb, limited to in-frame rearrangements. These files lack a portion of the clones; in checked studies, under half of the deficit traces to unresolved V genes, and the cause of the others is not known. The sample table holds about 350,000 clones, of which around 88% were seen once. Approximately 5% of the sample belongs to the ten largest clones.

This material consisted of peripheral blood, taken in a trial of Ad26.COV2.S vaccine versus placebo. The receptors here all came from a person between 18 and 59 years old who received the Ad26.COV2.S COVID-19 vaccine or a placebo.

The CDR3 DNA follows: TGCGCCAGCAGCTTGTTACTAGCGGGTAGTGAGCAGTTCTTC. Amino acids: CASSLLLAGSEQFF. This rearrangement joins TRBV5-1 to TRBJ2-1, with 9 positions matching TRBD2. The CDR3 is made up of 14 amino acids. V dropped 1 base and J dropped 9; count of bases not matched to a gene: 5. Looked up from germline, CDR1 is SGHRS and CDR2 is YFSETQ. Based on the CDR3 plus reference TRBV5-1 and TRBJ2-1, the full variable domain is KAGVTQTPRYLIKTRGQQVTLSCSPISGHRSVSWYQQTPGQGLQFLFEYFSETQRNKGNFPGRFSGRQFSNSRSEMNVSTLELGDSALYLCASSLLLAGSEQFFGPGTRLTVL.

The rearrangement uses TRBV2 and TRBJ2-3; no firm D call. This CDR3 has 13 amino acids. The germline V gene has CDR1 SNHLY and CDR2 FYNNEI. Trimming shortened V by 4 bases and J by 2 bases, and 7 bases separated the two germline ends. The CDR3 reads CASSATDTDTQYF. The CDR3 DNA is TGTGCCAGCAGTGCTACGGACACAGATACGCAGTATTTT.

This rearrangement joins TRBV7-8 to TRBJ1-2, with D unclear. The V gene's germline CDR1 is SGHVS and CDR2 FQNEAQ. The germline V and J ends were trimmed by 0 bases and 4 bases, with 9 bases remaining between them. The length of the CDR3 is 14 residues. The CDR3 bases are TGTGCCAGCAGCTTAGCCGGCGGATTCTATGGCTACACCTTC. Translating it yields CASSLAGGFYGYTF.

The rearrangement links TRBV4-1 to TRBJ2-1; D not certain. V lost 5 bases, J lost 0 bases, and 8 bases lay in between. This CDR3 spans 14 amino acids. Germline assignment: CDR1 MGHRA and CDR2 YSYEKL. CDR3 coding DNA: TGCGCCAGCAGCACTGAGAGCTCCTACAATGAGCAGTTCTTC. This encodes CASSTESSYNEQFF.

This rearrangement joins TRBV5-4 to TRBJ2-1; D is unresolved. CDR3 length equals 15 residues. Trimming stripped 0 bases from V and 1 base from J, with 8 bases between. The germline V gene encodes CDR1 SGHNT and CDR2 YYREEE (reference sequence). CDR3 loop: CASSLDSKSYNEQFF. CDR3 DNA: TGTGCCAGCAGCTTGGACAGTAAATCCTACAATGAGCAGTTCTTC.

V gene TRBV5-8 combines with J gene TRBJ1-6; no clear D. Germline V lookup: CDR1 SGHTS, CDR2 YDEGEE. The CDR3 is made up of 13 amino acids. V gave up 0 bases and J gave up 7 bases, with 5 bases separating them. The CDR3 DNA sequence: TGTGCCAGCAGCTTGGGAGGCAATTCACCCCTCCACTTT. It translates to CASSLGGNSPLHF.

The gene calls are TRBV10-1 and TRBJ2-3, with D perhaps matching TRBD2 (5 bases). The CDR3 extends over 14 amino acids. V gave up 0 bases and J gave up 6 bases, with 10 bases separating them. Germline V gene sequence: CDR1 WNHNN, CDR2 SYGVQD (reference sequence). CDR3 coding DNA: TGCGCCAGCAGTGAGTCTCGGGAATTCGATACGCAGTATTTT. The encoded protein is CASSESREFDTQYF.

This chain joins TRBV14 and TRBJ2-7, with TRBD1 identical over 9 bases. The CDR3 totals 14 residues. V lost 4 bases, J lost 3 bases, and 4 bases stayed unmatched. Germline CDR1 reads SGHDN; CDR2 reads FVKESK. Here the CDR3 reads CASSLDRGFYEQYF. The CDR3 DNA reads as TGTGCCAGCAGCCTCGACAGGGGGTTCTACGAGCAGTACTTC.

This chain uses TRBV28 with TRBJ1-5; 7 bases are a match to TRBD1. Germline V gene sequence: CDR1 MDHEN, CDR2 SYDVKM. CDR3 length: 15 amino acids. V gave up 5 bases and J gave up 6 bases; unmatched junction bases: 10. CDR3 region: CASSARQGKVQPQHF. CDR3 sequence (DNA): TGTGCCAGCAGTGCCCGACAGGGAAAGGTTCAGCCCCAGCATTTT.

This clone appeared a single time. The chain combines TRBV24-1 with TRBJ2-7; D is ambiguous. Looked up from germline, CDR1 is KGHDR and CDR2 is SFDVKD. The CDR3 is 14 amino acids. V lost 2 bases and J 7 bases, leaving 14 bases between the germline ends. The CDR3 loop reads CATSDSWDSSEQYF. CDR3 DNA sequence: TGTGCCACCAGTGATTCCTGGGATTCGTCTGAGCAGTACTTC.

V is TRBV19 and J is TRBJ1-6, with D possibly TRBD1 on 6 matching bases. This CDR3 contains 14 residues. The germline V gene has CDR1 LNHDA and CDR2 SQIVND (reference sequence). V lost 5 bases and J lost 7, with 12 bases in between. Here the CDR3 reads CASSRNRDNSPLHF. DNA of the CDR3: TGTGCCAGTAGTCGAAACAGGGACAATTCACCCCTCCACTTT.

This clone was seen a handful of times. This sequence joins TRBV18 and TRBJ1-1; a possible D gene is TRBD1 (5 bases). From germline, CDR1 is KGHSH and CDR2 LQKENI. The V gene lost 6 bases and the J gene lost 3 bases, with 11 bases spanning the gap. The CDR3 totals 13 residues. CDR3 nucleotides: TGTGCCAGCTCCGACAGTTACTACACTGAAGCTTTCTTT. This sequence encodes CASSDSYYTEAFF.